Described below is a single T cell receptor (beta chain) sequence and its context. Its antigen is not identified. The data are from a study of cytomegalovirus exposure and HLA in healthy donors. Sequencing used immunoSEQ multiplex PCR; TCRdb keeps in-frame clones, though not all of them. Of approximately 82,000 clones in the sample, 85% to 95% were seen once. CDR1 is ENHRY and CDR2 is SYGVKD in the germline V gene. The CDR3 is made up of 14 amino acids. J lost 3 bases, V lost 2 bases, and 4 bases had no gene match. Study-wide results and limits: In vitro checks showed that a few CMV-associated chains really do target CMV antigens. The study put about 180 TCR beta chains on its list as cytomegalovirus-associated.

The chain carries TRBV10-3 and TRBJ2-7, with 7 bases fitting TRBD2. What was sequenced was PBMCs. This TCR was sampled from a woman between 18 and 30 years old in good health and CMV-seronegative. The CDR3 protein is CAISERGGVYEQYF. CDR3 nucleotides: TGTGCCATCAGTGAGAGGGGAGGGGTCTACGAGCAGTACTTC.